These 22 T cell receptor beta chains came from one sample sequenced in a study of T cell responses to AZD1222 COVID-19 vaccine. Profiling relied on immunoSEQ multiplex PCR, and the TCRdb table lists in-frame clones only, not all of them. The data show 150,000 to 200,000 clones, about nine tenths seen once. The sample in question was peripheral blood, obtained 28 days after the second AZD1222 dose. Receptor source: an adult who received the AZD1222 COVID-19 vaccine.

The CDR3 loop is CASSPSRNRGGAGGGETQYF. The CDR3 DNA follows: TGTGCCAGCAGCCCATCCCGCAACAGGGGAGGAGCGGGAGGGGGGGAGACCCAGTACTTC. The rearrangement joins TRBV3-1 (or the pseudogene TRBV3-2) to TRBJ2-5; 10 nucleotides agree with TRBD2. CDR3 length equals 20 residues. The V gene end was trimmed by 4 bases and the J gene end by 5 bases; junction bases not matched to a gene: 22. Germline values: CDR1 LGHDT, CDR2 YNNKEL (reference sequence).

V is TRBV18 and J is TRBJ2-1; TRBD2 matches 9 bases. This CDR3 region has 15 residues. V was pared by 3 bases and J by 3 bases, with 3 bases of the junction left unmatched. Germline-derived CDR1 and CDR2 are KGHSH and LQKENI. CDR3 bases: TGTGCCAGCTCACCCTCTAGCGGGAACTACAATGAGCAGTTCTTC. This translates into CASSPSSGNYNEQFF.

J is TRBJ2-7 and V is TRBV29-1; 9 nucleotides line up with TRBD1. Trimming at V came to 5 bases and at J to 3 bases, leaving 11 bases not matched to a gene. CDR3 length: 15 amino acids. Per germline, CDR1 SQVTM and CDR2 ANQGSEA. The CDR3 bases are TGCAGCGTTCGATATCCGGGACAGGGATTCTACGAGCAGTACTTC. Protein sequence: CSVRYPGQGFYEQYF.

V gene TRBV5-4 combines with J gene TRBJ2-7, with 9 bases matching TRBD2. The CDR3 runs 15 residues. Looked up from germline, CDR1 is SGHNT and CDR2 is YYREEE (reference sequence). Trimming cost V 3 bases and J 2 bases; bases outside gene matches: 6. CDR3: CASSSAGGRTYEQYF. In DNA, the CDR3 is TGTGCCAGCAGCTCTGCGGGGGGGCGAACCTACGAGCAGTACTTC.

This rearrangement joins TRBV5-1 to TRBJ2-5, with 7 nucleotides matching TRBD2. Trimming removed 1 base from V and 5 bases from J; junction bases left unmatched: 5. Germline V gene sequence: CDR1 SGHRS, CDR2 YFSETQ. The CDR3 length is 14 residues. Written as DNA, the CDR3 is TGCGCCAGCAGCTTGTCGACTAGCTCGGAGACCCAGTACTTC. Protein: CASSLSTSSETQYF.

The chain employs TRBV12-3 or TRBV12-4 and TRBJ1-1, with a possible D match to TRBD1 (5 bases). CDR3 length: 12 residues. V shed 0 bases and J shed 9 bases, with 8 bases lying between them. CDR3 bases: TGTGCCAGCAGTTTAGCAGGGGCTCAAGCTTTCTTT. It is translated as CASSLAGAQAFF.

The gene calls are TRBV2 and TRBJ2-7, with TRBD2 matching over 11 bases. Germline V gene data show CDR1 as SNHLY and CDR2 as FYNNEI. Trimming cost V 6 bases and J 4 bases; bases outside gene matches: 5. The CDR3 is 14 amino acids. CDR3 region: CASSSGTSGYEQYF. CDR3 nucleotide sequence: TGTGCCAGCAGCTCCGGGACTAGCGGATACGAGCAGTACTTC.

There are a few counts of this clone. The chain employs TRBV7-9 and TRBJ1-6; 10 positions agree with TRBD1. The CDR3 extends over 14 amino acids. V was pared by 5 bases and J by 9 bases, with 4 bases of the junction left unmatched. CDR1 and CDR2 (germline): SEHNR, FQNEAQ (reference sequence). CDR3 residues: CASSLGTGVSPLHF. CDR3 nucleotide sequence: TGTGCCAGCAGCCTCGGGACAGGGGTTTCACCCCTCCACTTT.

In this sample, this clone turned up once. The gene calls are TRBV29-1 and TRBJ2-7, with 7 bases lining up with TRBD1. The ends lost 6 bases at V and 3 bases at J; junction bases unmatched: 8. CDR3 length: 13 amino acids. Germline CDR1 SQVTM, CDR2 ANQGSEA. The CDR3 loop reads CSVDRAGGYEQYF. For the CDR3, the DNA is TGCAGCGTGGATAGGGCAGGGGGCTACGAGCAGTACTTC.

V gene TRBV13 combines with J gene TRBJ2-5; maybe TRBD2 (5 bases). V gave up 0 bases and J gave up 5 bases, with 13 bases separating them. CDR1 is PRHDT, CDR2 FYEKMQ, per germline (reference sequence). The CDR3 has 15 residues. The CDR3 is CASSLGGVGGETQYF. The CDR3, as DNA: TGTGCCAGCAGCTTAGGGGGAGTAGGCGGGGAGACCCAGTACTTC.

The chain uses TRBV20-1 and TRBJ2-3; D is unclear. CDR3 length equals 11 residues. V lost 3 bases and J lost 6, with 7 bases in between. Germline-derived CDR1 and CDR2 are DFQATT and SNEGSKA (reference sequence). The CDR3 region is CSARTADTQYF. The CDR3 bases are TGCAGTGCTAGGACTGCGGATACGCAGTATTTT.

The V gene is TRBV11-2, the J gene TRBJ2-2; tentative D call: TRBD2 (6 bases). Germline V CDR1 and CDR2: SGHAT, FQNNGV. The CDR3 has 18 amino acids. V lost 3 bases, J lost 0 bases, and 17 bases lay in between. The CDR3 is CASSFEITGAANTGELFF. The CDR3 region has the DNA TGTGCCAGCAGCTTTGAGATTACGGGAGCCGCGAACACCGGGGAGCTGTTTTTT.

Concerning this clone: It may be a read error: a sequence one base away is much more abundant. The sample contains more than one DNA sequence encoding this CDR3. The chain couples TRBV5-1 to TRBJ2-1; 10 positions agree with TRBD2. Germline V gene data show CDR1 as SGHRS and CDR2 as YFSETQ. The CDR3 sequence is 15 residues long. V shed 0 bases and J 5 bases; nucleotides not matched to a gene: 2. The CDR3 sequence is CASSLVLAGNNEQFF. The CDR3 nucleotides are TGCGCCAGCAGCTTGGTACTAGCGGGGAACAATGAGCAGTTCTTC.

The rearrangement joins TRBV7-8 to TRBJ2-1; 10 bases match TRBD2. CDR3 length: 13 residues. Germline V gene data show CDR1 as SGHVS and CDR2 as FQNEAQ. J lost 9 bases, V lost 8 bases, and 7 bases had no gene match. DNA for the CDR3: TGTGCCAGCGGTCTAGCGGGAGTTGGTGAGCAGTTCTTC. This translates into CASGLAGVGEQFF. Drawing the rest from reference TRBV7-8 and TRBJ2-1, the complete variable domain is GAGVSQSPRYKVAKRGQDVALRCDPISGHVSLFWYQQALGQGPEFLTYFQNEAQLDKSGLPSDRFFAERPEGSVSTLKIQRTQQEDSAVYLCASGLAGVGEQFFGPGTRLTVL.

The chain recombines TRBV6-1 with TRBJ2-7, with D perhaps matching TRBD1 (6 bases). CDR1 MNHNS and CDR2 SASEGT come from the germline V gene. The CDR3 runs to 13 residues. The V end lost 1 base, the J end lost 6 bases, and 10 bases lay between the germline ends. DNA of the CDR3: TGTGCCAGCAGTGAAGTAGAGGACAGCGAGCAGTACTTC. Protein sequence: CASSEVEDSEQYF.

The chain has TRBV9 and TRBJ1-3; D not resolved. The CDR3 consists of 17 residues. Trimming took off 4 bases at V and 0 bases at J, with 17 bases between the two ends. In germline, CDR1 is SGDLS, CDR2 YYNGEE. CDR3 residues: CASSLIAGSLSGNTIYF. The CDR3 nucleotides read TGTGCCAGCAGCCTTATCGCCGGGAGCCTCTCTGGAAACACCATATATTTT.

The chain links TRBV27 to TRBJ2-1; D is perhaps TRBD1 (5 bases). The CDR3 spans 18 residues. CDR1 and CDR2 (germline): MNHEY, SMNVEV (reference sequence). Trimming removed 2 bases at V and 5 bases at J, with 22 bases between. The CDR3 DNA sequence: TGTGCCAGCAGTTTACAGCCCACTAATGCTGTAGGGGACAATGAGCAGTTCTTC. This encodes CASSLQPTNAVGDNEQFF.

The chain is built from TRBV10-2 and TRBJ1-4; TRBD1 aligns across 7 bases. V lost 4 bases, J lost 10 bases, and 12 bases stayed unmatched. Germline values: CDR1 WSHSY, CDR2 SAAADI. This CDR3 spans 15 amino acids. In DNA form, the CDR3 reads TGCGCCAGCAGTGCTTACAGGGGCGATGGGGGAAAACTGTTTTTT. Protein: CASSAYRGDGGKLFF.

As DNA, the CDR3 is TGTGCCAGCAGCAAAGATGGGCAGCGCCCCTATGGCTACACCTTC. This codes for CASSKDGQRPYGYTF. The V call is TRBV21-1, the J call TRBJ1-2. TRBV21-1 is deemed a pseudogene. The CDR3 spans 15 residues.

The V and J genes are TRBV5-4 and TRBJ2-7, with D tentatively TRBD2 (6 bases). CDR1 and CDR2 (germline): SGHNT, YYREEE (reference sequence). V was clipped by 0 bases and J by 3 bases, with 13 bases between them. CDR3 size: 15 residues. The CDR3 nucleotides read TGTGCCAGCAGCTTGGCCGATGGTAGCGGCTACGAGCAGTACTTC. Its translation: CASSLADGSGYEQYF.

This rearrangement joins TRBV27 to TRBJ1-2; no definite D call. V gave up 5 bases and J gave up 4 bases, with 11 bases separating them. The CDR3 is 13 residues long. The germline V gene encodes CDR1 MNHEY and CDR2 SMNVEV (reference sequence). The CDR3 sequence is CASSPGPAYGYTF. The CDR3 region has the DNA TGTGCCAGCAGTCCCGGACCGGCCTATGGCTACACCTTC.

The DNA of the CDR3 is TGTGCCACCAGCAGAGACCACGTCGACAGGTATGGCTACACCTTC. This gives the protein CATSRDHVDRYGYTF. The J gene is TRBJ1-2, the V gene TRBV15, with D tentatively TRBD1 (6 bases). The CDR3 runs 15 residues. Germline assignment: CDR1 LNHNV and CDR2 YYDKDF (reference sequence). The V end was cut by 0 bases, the J end by 5 bases, with 13 bases between. The whole variable domain, remainder taken from reference TRBV15 and TRBJ1-2, is DAMVIQNPRYQVTQFGKPVTLSCSQTLNHNVMYWYQQKSSQAPKLLFHYYDKDFNNEADTPDNFQSRRPNTSFCFLDIRSPGLGDTAMYLCATSRDHVDRYGYTFGSGTRLTVV.